The T cell receptor beta chain under discussion was sequenced for a study of shared clonotypes between healthy human individuals. Overall study findings and caveats: Researchers sampled blood only, noting tissue repertoires likely differ.

Researchers divided each subset's genomic DNA evenly across several immunoSEQ plates. Here immunoSEQ multiplex PCR was the method, and the copy in TCRdb shows in-frame clones only, minus some. Of roughly 480,000 clones in the sample, less than 80% were seen once. Germline V gene sequence: CDR1 MDHEN, CDR2 SYDVKM. The CDR3 is 14 amino acids. Trimming took 6 bases from V and 4 from J; bases not matched to a gene: 9. This clone was detected only once. Its antigen is undetermined. What was sequenced was PBMCs. The sequence was collected from a middle-aged woman in good health. Some clones in this sample may be carry-over from other donors' samples. The gene calls are TRBV28 and TRBJ2-7; 7 bases map to TRBD1. The CDR3: CASRFGTEIYEQYF. CDR3 DNA: TGTGCCAGCAGGTTCGGGACAGAGATATACGAGCAGTACTTC.